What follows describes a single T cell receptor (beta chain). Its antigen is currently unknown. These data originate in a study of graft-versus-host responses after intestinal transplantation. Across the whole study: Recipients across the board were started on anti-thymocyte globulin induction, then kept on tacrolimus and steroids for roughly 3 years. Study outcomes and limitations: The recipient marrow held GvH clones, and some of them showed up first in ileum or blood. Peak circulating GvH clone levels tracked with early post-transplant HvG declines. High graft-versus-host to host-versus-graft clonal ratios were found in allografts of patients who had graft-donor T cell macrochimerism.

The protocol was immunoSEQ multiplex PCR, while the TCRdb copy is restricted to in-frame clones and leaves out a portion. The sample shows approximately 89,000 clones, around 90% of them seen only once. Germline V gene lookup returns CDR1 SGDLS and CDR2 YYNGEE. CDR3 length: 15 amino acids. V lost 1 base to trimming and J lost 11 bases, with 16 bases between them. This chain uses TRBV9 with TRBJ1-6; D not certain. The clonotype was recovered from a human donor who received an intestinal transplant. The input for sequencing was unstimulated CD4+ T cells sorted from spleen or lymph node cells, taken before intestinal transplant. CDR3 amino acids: CASSVSAENSTPLHF. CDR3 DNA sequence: TGTGCCAGCAGCGTATCCGCGGAAAATTCGACACCCCTCCACTTT.